This T cell receptor (beta chain) was identified during a study of pediatric ulcerative colitis. Whole-study context: Disease was pancolitis in over 5 and left-sided in two, histology-confirmed. Study-wide results and caveats: All ulcerative colitis patients, but no controls, carried two rectal clonotypes.

One to two pinch biopsies were taken from the rectum during colonoscopy. The assay was run at survey level. Some clones are missing from TCRdb's copy, which holds only in-frame ones; the method was immunoSEQ multiplex PCR. The sample has roughly 49,000 clones; about 79% are singletons. This CDR3 spans 13 amino acids. CDR1 and CDR2 (germline): MDHEN, SYDVKM. V was shortened by 8 bases and J by 7 bases, with 18 bases between the two germline ends. This clone has more than one count but fewer than ten. Its antigen is not identified. V is TRBV28 and J is TRBJ2-7; D possibly corresponds to TRBD1 (6 bases). This clonotype originated in a girl aged 10 to 17 with moderate ulcerative colitis. What was sequenced was gut tissue. CDR3 sequence reads: CASSSGWGREQYF. CDR3 nucleotide sequence: TGTGCCAGCTCATCAGGTTGGGGGCGAGAGCAGTACTTC.